A selection of T cell receptor beta chains follows, all from one sample in a study of control samples from healthy donors and cancer patients. Profiled with immunoSEQ multiplex PCR; TCRdb holds only in-frame clones, not every one. This table has about 160,000 clones, around 96% appearing once. Sequenced input: blood. The source of these receptors is a woman in her forties in good health. Both conserved end residues are part of each CDR3. Fields, in order: CDR3 protein, J gene, V gene.

CDR3: CASSYSGTGNTEAFF
J: TRBJ1-1
V: TRBV6-5

CDR3: CASSLFRVGDIKQYF
J: TRBJ2-7
V: TRBV7-2

CDR3: CASAHRAGGNEKLFF
J: TRBJ1-4
V: TRBV27

CDR3: CASNPDRGALEKLFF
J: TRBJ1-4
V: TRBV19

CDR3: CASSVHPQGENYGYTF
J: TRBJ1-2
V: TRBV9

CDR3: CATSDSAPPNTGELFF
J: TRBJ2-2
V: TRBV24-1

CDR3: CAISEFGDTDTQYF
J: TRBJ2-3
V: TRBV10-3

CDR3: CAIQSSSSYNEQFF
J: TRBJ2-1
V: TRBV10-3

CDR3: CASSLQGATYEQYF
J: TRBJ2-7
V: TRBV11-2

CDR3: CASSYSKGRRLNTEAFF
J: TRBJ1-1
V: TRBV6-2/TRBV6-3

CDR3: CASSTGGRYGYTF
J: TRBJ1-2
V: TRBV19

CDR3: CASSPDRVGYNEQFF
J: TRBJ2-1
V: TRBV7-7

CDR3: CASSMGRGGRGTDTQYF
J: TRBJ2-3
V: TRBV19

CDR3: CASGLRQGRGGYTF
J: TRBJ1-2
V: TRBV12-5

CDR3: CASSATGEANYGYTF
J: TRBJ1-2
V: TRBV21-1

CDR3: CASRIEGLNEQFF
J: TRBJ2-1
V: TRBV12-3/TRBV12-4

CDR3: CASGLVRGGGQPQHF
J: TRBJ1-5
V: TRBV12-5

CDR3: CAISGRAANNEKLFF
J: TRBJ1-4
V: TRBV10-3

CDR3: CASSQGNKDQPQHF
J: TRBJ1-5
V: TRBV6-2/TRBV6-3

CDR3: CASSPKVSAGEAFF
J: TRBJ1-1
V: TRBV6-6

CDR3: CSARSGGDTEAFF
J: TRBJ1-1
V: TRBV29-1

CDR3: CASSLTGQGYAEAFF
J: TRBJ1-1
V: TRBV7-9

CDR3: CASRRDTYTEAFF
J: TRBJ1-1
V: TRBV12-3/TRBV12-4

CDR3: CASSSGVGGRNEAFF
J: TRBJ1-1
V: TRBV6-5

CDR3: CASSVGLAGGVEETQYF
J: TRBJ2-5
V: TRBV9

CDR3: CASSSTGGRETQYF
J: TRBJ2-5
V: TRBV7-3

CDR3: CASSFSSPLHF
J: TRBJ1-6
V: TRBV11-3

CDR3: CASSLGSETQYF
J: TRBJ2-5
V: TRBV7-2

CDR3: CASSPLAGAHNEQFF
J: TRBJ2-1
V: TRBV3-1/TRBV3-2

CDR3: CASSLSILRGSGSTEAFF
J: TRBJ1-1
V: TRBV27

CDR3: CASSLVTGGSTEAFF
J: TRBJ1-1
V: TRBV5-4

CDR3: CASSATSGRASWTDTQYF
J: TRBJ2-3
V: TRBV5-1

CDR3: CASSFGQGAYYGYTF
J: TRBJ1-2
V: TRBV7-8

CDR3: CASSQDSGTTYGYTF
J: TRBJ1-2
V: TRBV3-1/TRBV3-2